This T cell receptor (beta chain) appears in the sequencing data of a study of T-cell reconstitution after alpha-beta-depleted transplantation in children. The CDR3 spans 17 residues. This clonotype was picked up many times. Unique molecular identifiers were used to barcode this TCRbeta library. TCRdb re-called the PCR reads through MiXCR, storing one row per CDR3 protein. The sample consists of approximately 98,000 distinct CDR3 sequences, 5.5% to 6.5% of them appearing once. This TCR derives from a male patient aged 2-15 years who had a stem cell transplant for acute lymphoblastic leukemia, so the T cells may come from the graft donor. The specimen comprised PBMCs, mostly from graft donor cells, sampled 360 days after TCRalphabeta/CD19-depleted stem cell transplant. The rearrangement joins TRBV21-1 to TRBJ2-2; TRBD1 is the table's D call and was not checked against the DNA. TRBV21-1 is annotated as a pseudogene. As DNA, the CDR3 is TGTGCCAGCAGGACAGGGACGGAGATCGGGAACACCGGGGAGCTGTTTTTT. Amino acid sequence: CASRTGTEIGNTGELFF.